Sequencing of this T cell receptor (beta chain) was carried out in a study of OX40 agonist ivuxolimab in advanced cancers. The wider study: Patients receiving dose escalation had hepatocellular carcinoma, melanoma, renal cell or head and neck cancer. Study-wide points: The antigens recognized by the expanded peripheral T cells, that is their antigen specificity, were not determined.

Turning to this clone: The antigen is unknown.

Exclusion of a patient followed from autoimmune disease history or systemic immunosuppression. Here immunoSEQ multiplex PCR was the method, and the copy in TCRdb shows in-frame clones only, minus some. This repertoire shows 28,000 or so clones, 75% to 90% found once; its top ten account for approximately 35%. Here the sequenced sample was CD4+ or CD8+ T cells sorted from blood, taken in a trial of the OX40 agonist ivuxolimab. This TCR was sampled from an adult with an advanced solid tumor such as melanoma, head and neck, liver or kidney cancer.

CDR3 region: CASSLAGNEQFF. As DNA, the CDR3 is TGCGCCAGCAGCTTGGCTGGCAATGAGCAGTTCTTC. V and J are TRBV5-1 and TRBJ2-1; D call uncertain. Germline loops: CDR1 SGHRS, CDR2 YFSETQ. Trimming shortened V by 0 bases and J by 6 bases, and 4 bases separated the two germline ends. CDR3 size: 12 residues. The entire variable domain, with the rest obtained from reference TRBV5-1 and TRBJ2-1, is as follows: KAGVTQTPRYLIKTRGQQVTLSCSPISGHRSVSWYQQTPGQGLQFLFEYFSETQRNKGNFPGRFSGRQFSNSRSEMNVSTLELGDSALYLCASSLAGNEQFFGPGTRLTVL.